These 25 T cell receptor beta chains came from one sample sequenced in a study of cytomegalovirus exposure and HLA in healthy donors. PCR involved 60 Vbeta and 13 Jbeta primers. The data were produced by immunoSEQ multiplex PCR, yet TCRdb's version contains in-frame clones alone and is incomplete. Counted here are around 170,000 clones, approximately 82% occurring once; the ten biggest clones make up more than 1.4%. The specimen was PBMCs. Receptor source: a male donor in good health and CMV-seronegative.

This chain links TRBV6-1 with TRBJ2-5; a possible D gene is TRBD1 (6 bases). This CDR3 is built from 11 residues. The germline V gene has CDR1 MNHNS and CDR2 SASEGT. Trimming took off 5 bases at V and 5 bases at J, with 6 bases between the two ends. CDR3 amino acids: CASSQGETQYF. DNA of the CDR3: TGTGCCAGCAGTCAGGGGGAGACCCAGTACTTC.

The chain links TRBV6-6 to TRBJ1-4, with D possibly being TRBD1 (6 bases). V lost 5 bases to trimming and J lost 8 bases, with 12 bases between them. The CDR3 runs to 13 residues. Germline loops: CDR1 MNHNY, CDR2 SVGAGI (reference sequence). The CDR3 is CASSHAGAEKLFF. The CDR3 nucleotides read TGTGCCAGCAGTCACGCGGGGGCGGAAAAACTGTTTTTT.

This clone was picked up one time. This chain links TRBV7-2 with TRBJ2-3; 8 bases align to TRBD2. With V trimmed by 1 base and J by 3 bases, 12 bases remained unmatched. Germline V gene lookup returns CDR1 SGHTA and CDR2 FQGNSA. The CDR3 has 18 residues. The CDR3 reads CASSLGAGTSWGTDTQYF. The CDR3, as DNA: TGTGCCAGCAGCTTAGGCGCCGGGACTAGTTGGGGAACAGATACGCAGTATTTT.

In nucleotides, the CDR3 is TGTGCCAGCAGCCCTGTAGCGACAGGGCAGGGTACTGAAGCTTTCTTT. Protein sequence: CASSPVATGQGTEAFF. The chain employs TRBV7-2 and TRBJ1-1, with 7 bases matching TRBD1. Germline values: CDR1 SGHTA, CDR2 FQGNSA. This CDR3 is 16 amino acids long. The V gene end was trimmed by 5 bases and the J gene end by 5 bases; junction bases not matched to a gene: 14.

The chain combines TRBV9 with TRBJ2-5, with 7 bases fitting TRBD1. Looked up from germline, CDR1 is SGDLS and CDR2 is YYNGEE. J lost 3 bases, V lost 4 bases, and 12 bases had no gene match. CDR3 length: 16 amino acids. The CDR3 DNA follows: TGTGCCAGCAGCCCAGTAGGTAGACAGGGTAAAGAGACCCAGTACTTC. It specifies CASSPVGRQGKETQYF.

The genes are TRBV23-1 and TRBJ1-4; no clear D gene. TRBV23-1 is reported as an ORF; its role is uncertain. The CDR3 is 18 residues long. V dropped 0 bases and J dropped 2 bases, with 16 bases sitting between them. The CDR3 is CASSQSPHPGSTNEKLFF. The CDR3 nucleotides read TGCGCCAGCAGTCAATCCCCACACCCGGGATCCACTAATGAAAAACTGTTTTTT.

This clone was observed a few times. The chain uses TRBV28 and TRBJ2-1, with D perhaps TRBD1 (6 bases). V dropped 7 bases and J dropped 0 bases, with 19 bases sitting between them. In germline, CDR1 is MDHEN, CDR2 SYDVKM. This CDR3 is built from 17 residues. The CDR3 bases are TGTGCCAGCACGTTCCTTGTGGGACAAAGCTCCTACAATGAGCAGTTCTTC. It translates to CASTFLVGQSSYNEQFF.

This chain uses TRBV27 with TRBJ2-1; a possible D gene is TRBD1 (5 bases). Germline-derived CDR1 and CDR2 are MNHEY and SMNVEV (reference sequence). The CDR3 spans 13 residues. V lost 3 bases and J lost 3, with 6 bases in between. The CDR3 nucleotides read TGTGCCAGCAGTTTTGACAGCTACAATGAGCAGTTCTTC. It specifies CASSFDSYNEQFF.

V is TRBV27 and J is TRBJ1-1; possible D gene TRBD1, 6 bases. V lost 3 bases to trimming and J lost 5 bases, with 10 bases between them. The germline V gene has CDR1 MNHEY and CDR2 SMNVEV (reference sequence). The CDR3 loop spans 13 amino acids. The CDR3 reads CASSLKGGTEAFF. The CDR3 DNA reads TGTGCCAGCAGTTTGAAGGGGGGGACTGAAGCTTTCTTT.

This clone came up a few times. CDR3 region: CASSLRPGVREKLFF. DNA of the CDR3: TGCGCCAGCAGCCTCCGACCAGGGGTTCGTGAAAAACTGTTTTTT. The chain carries TRBV4-3 and TRBJ1-4; a weak D match, TRBD1 (6 bases). Germline-derived CDR1 and CDR2 are LGHNA and YSLEER. The V end lost 4 bases, the J end lost 7 bases, and 16 bases lay between the germline ends. This CDR3 contains 15 residues.

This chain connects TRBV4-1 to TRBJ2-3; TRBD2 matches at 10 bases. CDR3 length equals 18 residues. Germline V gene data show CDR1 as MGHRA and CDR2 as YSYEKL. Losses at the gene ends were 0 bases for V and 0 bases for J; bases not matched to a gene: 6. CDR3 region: CASSQDASGGTSTDTQYF. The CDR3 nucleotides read TGCGCCAGCAGCCAAGATGCTAGCGGGGGAACTAGCACAGATACGCAGTATTTT.

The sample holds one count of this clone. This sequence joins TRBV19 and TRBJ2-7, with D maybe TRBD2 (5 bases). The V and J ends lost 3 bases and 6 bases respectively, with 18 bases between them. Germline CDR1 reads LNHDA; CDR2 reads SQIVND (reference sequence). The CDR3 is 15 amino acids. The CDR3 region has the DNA TGTGCCAGTAGTATTCCTAGGGCGGGTGAACTCGAGCAGTACTTC. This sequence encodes CASSIPRAGELEQYF.

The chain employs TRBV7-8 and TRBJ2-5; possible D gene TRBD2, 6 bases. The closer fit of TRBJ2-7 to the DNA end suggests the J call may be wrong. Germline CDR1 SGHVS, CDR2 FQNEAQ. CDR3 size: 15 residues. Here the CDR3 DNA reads TGTGCCAGCAGCTTACGGCGTGGGGAGGCTGCCGAGCAGTACTTC. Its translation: CASSLRRGEAAEQYF.

The CDR3 DNA sequence: TGTGCCAGCAGCCGGAGGATAACTGGGGCCAACGTCCTGACTTTC. It translates to CASSRRITGANVLTF. The V gene is TRBV11-2, the J gene TRBJ2-6; possible D gene TRBD2, 5 bases. Looked up from germline, CDR1 is SGHAT and CDR2 is FQNNGV. Trimming left V 5 bases short and J 2 bases short, with 10 bases between. This CDR3 is 15 amino acids long. Full variable domain (remainder filled in from reference TRBV11-2 and TRBJ2-6): EAGVAQSPRYKIIEKRQSVAFWCNPISGHATLYWYQQILGQGPKLLIQFQNNGVVDDSQLPKDRFSAERLKGVDSTLKIQPAKLEDSAVYLCASSRRITGANVLTFGAGSRLTVL.

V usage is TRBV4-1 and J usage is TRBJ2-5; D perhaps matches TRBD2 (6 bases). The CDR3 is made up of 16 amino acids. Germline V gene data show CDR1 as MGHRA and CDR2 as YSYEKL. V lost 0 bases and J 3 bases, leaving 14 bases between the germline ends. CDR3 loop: CASSQEPSASKETQYF. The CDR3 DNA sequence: TGCGCCAGCAGCCAAGAGCCTAGCGCATCGAAAGAGACCCAGTACTTC.

The CDR3 DNA reads TGCAGCGTTGAGTTGCTGGACAGGGTATTCGTGAATGAGCAGTTCTTC. Protein product: CSVELLDRVFVNEQFF. V and J are TRBV29-1 and TRBJ2-1; 8 nucleotides agree with TRBD1. V was clipped by 3 bases and J by 7 bases; unmatched bases: 14. Germline loops: CDR1 SQVTM, CDR2 ANQGSEA. The CDR3 contains 16 residues.

CDR3 loop: CASSATGEEKLFF. Written as DNA, the CDR3 is TGTGCCAGCAGCGCCACAGGGGAAGAAAAACTGTTTTTT. J is TRBJ1-4 and V is TRBV9; 7 nucleotides agree with TRBD1. The CDR3 consists of 13 residues. The junction had 4 bases not matched to a gene; V was cut back by 3 bases and J by 8 bases. Per the germline V gene, CDR1 is SGDLS and CDR2 is YYNGEE. Combining the CDR3 with reference TRBV9 and TRBJ1-4 gives the whole variable domain DSGVTQTPKHLITATGQRVTLRCSPRSGDLSVYWYQQSLDQGLQFLIQYYNGEERAKGNILERFSAQQFPDLHSELNLSSLELGDSALYFCASSATGEEKLFFGSGTQLSVL.

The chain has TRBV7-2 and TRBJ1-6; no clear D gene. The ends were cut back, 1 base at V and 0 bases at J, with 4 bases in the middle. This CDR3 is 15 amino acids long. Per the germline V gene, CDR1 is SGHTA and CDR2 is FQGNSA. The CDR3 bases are TGTGCCAGCAGCTTAGACAGCTCCTATAATTCACCCCTCCACTTT. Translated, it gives CASSLDSSYNSPLHF.

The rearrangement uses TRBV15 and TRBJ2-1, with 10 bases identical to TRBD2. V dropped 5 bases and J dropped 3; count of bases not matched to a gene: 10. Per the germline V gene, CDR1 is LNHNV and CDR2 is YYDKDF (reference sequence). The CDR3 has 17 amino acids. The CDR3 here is CATSPGASGGGYNEQFF. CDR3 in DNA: TGTGCCACCAGCCCCGGGGCTAGCGGGGGCGGCTACAATGAGCAGTTCTTC.

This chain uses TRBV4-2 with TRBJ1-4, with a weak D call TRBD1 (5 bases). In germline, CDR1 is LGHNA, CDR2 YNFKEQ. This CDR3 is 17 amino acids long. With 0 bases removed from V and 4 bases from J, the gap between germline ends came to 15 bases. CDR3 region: CASSQEDRLDNNEKLFF. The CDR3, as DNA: TGTGCCAGCAGCCAAGAAGATCGTCTGGACAATAATGAAAAACTGTTTTTT.

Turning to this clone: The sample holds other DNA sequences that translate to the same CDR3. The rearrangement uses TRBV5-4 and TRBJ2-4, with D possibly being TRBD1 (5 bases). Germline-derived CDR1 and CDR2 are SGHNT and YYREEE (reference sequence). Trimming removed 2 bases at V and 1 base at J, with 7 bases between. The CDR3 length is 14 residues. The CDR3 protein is CASSFQGAKNIQYF. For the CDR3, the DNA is TGTGCCAGCAGCTTTCAGGGTGCCAAAAACATTCAGTACTTC.

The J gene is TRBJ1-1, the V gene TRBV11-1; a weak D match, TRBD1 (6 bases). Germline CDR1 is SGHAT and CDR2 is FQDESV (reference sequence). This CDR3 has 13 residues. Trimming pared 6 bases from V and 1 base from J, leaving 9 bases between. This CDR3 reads CASSQGGNTEAFF. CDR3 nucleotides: TGTGCCAGCAGTCAAGGGGGGAACACTGAAGCTTTCTTT.

This chain's CDR3 is CASSLSGMAYEQYF. In nucleotides, the CDR3 is TGTGCCAGCAGCTTATCGGGGATGGCCTACGAGCAGTACTTC. The chain is built from TRBV7-6 and TRBJ2-7, with TRBD2 as a possible D gene (5 bases). Germline V gene sequence: CDR1 SGHVS, CDR2 FNYEAQ. The CDR3 runs 14 residues. V gave up 2 bases and J gave up 2 bases, with 10 bases separating them. The complete variable domain, with remaining parts taken from reference TRBV7-6 and TRBJ2-7, reads GAGVSQSPRYKVTKRGQDVALRCDPISGHVSLYWYRQALGQGPEFLTYFNYEAQQDKSGLPNDRFSAERPEGSISTLTIQRTEQRDSAMYRCASSLSGMAYEQYFGPGTRLTVT.

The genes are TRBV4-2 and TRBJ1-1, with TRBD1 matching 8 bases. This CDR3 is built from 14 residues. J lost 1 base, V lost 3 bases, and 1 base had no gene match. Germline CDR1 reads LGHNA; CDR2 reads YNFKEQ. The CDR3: CASSHGTGNTEAFF. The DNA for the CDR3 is TGTGCCAGCAGCCATGGGACAGGGAACACTGAAGCTTTCTTT.

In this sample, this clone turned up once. The CDR3, as DNA: TGTGCCAGCAGCGTCGGGACAGCCTCTGGAAACACCATATATTTT. It translates to CASSVGTASGNTIYF. The rearrangement uses TRBV9 and TRBJ1-3, with TRBD1 identical over 7 bases. This CDR3 is built from 15 residues. From germline, CDR1 is SGDLS and CDR2 YYNGEE. V shed 2 bases, J shed 0 bases, and the junction held 2 bases outside the gene matches.